This record looks at one T cell receptor (beta chain) sequence and its context. Its antigen remains unidentified. The data stem from a study of response to subunit inactivated influenza vaccine. Findings of the study overall: That few new T cells are recruited by each seasonal influenza vaccination was the authors' suggestion.

TCRdb used MiXCR to reprocess the RT-PCR reads, holding one entry per CDR3 protein. The sample shows about 500,000 distinct CDR3 sequences, about 15% of them seen only once. The CDR3 covers 17 residues. V lost 6 bases and J lost 4; bases outside the gene matches: 11. In germline, CDR1 is SGHTA, CDR2 FQGNSA. This receptor was identified in a man between 50 and 70 years old who received an inactivated influenza vaccine. This material consisted of CD4+ T cells sorted from PBMCs, taken less than 30 months after vaccination. The rearrangement links TRBV7-2 to TRBJ2-1; 11 bases align to TRBD2. Here the CDR3 DNA reads TGTGCCAGCAGGAATACCCGGGGGACTAGCGGTTACAATGAGCAGTTCTTC. Translated, it gives CASRNTRGTSGYNEQFF.